These T cell receptor beta chains were read from a single sample in a study of blood T cell repertoires in COVID-19. The method was immunoSEQ multiplex PCR; TCRdb's version includes in-frame clones alone and lacks a portion of them. The sample gives fewer than 200,000 clones, approximately 86% of which show up once; 4.5% to 6.5% is in the top ten. Specimen: PBMCs or T cells enriched from blood (not recorded which). These receptors were obtained from a woman aged 60-75 years with acute COVID-19. The conserved cysteine and the conserved F or W are not part of the CDR3 here. Each record gives: D gene, J gene, V gene, CDR3 protein. The D gene is left open where the match is weak.

d_call: TRBD1; j_call: TRBJ1-1; v_call: TRBV9; cdr3_aa: ASSVQGDTEAF
d_call: TRBD1; j_call: TRBJ1-5; v_call: TRBV7-2; cdr3_aa: ASSLQGAKQPQH
d_call: -; j_call: TRBJ2-2; v_call: TRBV10-1; cdr3_aa: ASSFGSTGELF
d_call: TRBD2; j_call: TRBJ2-2; v_call: TRBV7-9; cdr3_aa: ASSSKRGKYTGELF
d_call: TRBD2; j_call: TRBJ2-1; v_call: TRBV7-9; cdr3_aa: ASSDLTSEQF
d_call: TRBD1; j_call: TRBJ1-1; v_call: TRBV7-2; cdr3_aa: ASSPRTGHTEAF
d_call: TRBD1; j_call: TRBJ1-2; v_call: TRBV24-1; cdr3_aa: ATGTGTASGGYT
d_call: -; j_call: TRBJ1-2; v_call: TRBV7-2; cdr3_aa: ASSLTRGAGSGYT
d_call: -; j_call: TRBJ2-1; v_call: TRBV7-2; cdr3_aa: ASGPSPAYNEQF
d_call: -; j_call: TRBJ2-2; v_call: TRBV18; cdr3_aa: ASSQLQGSTGELF
d_call: -; j_call: TRBJ1-4; v_call: TRBV7-2; cdr3_aa: ASSLGPTGLTGGLF
d_call: -; j_call: TRBJ2-1; v_call: TRBV4-2; cdr3_aa: ASSQARETQNEQF
d_call: -; j_call: TRBJ1-4; v_call: TRBV28; cdr3_aa: ASTRGMGEKLF
d_call: -; j_call: TRBJ1-1; v_call: TRBV28; cdr3_aa: ASSFENRDNTEAF
d_call: -; j_call: TRBJ2-5; v_call: TRBV12-5; cdr3_aa: ASGLVLPNRQETQY
d_call: TRBD2; j_call: TRBJ2-3; v_call: TRBV5-1; cdr3_aa: ASRPSGSGADTQY
d_call: -; j_call: TRBJ2-1; v_call: TRBV24-1; cdr3_aa: ATSEGGRGSYNEQF
d_call: TRBD2; j_call: TRBJ2-5; v_call: TRBV3-1/TRBV3-2; cdr3_aa: ASSRGGGEETQY
d_call: TRBD2; j_call: TRBJ2-2; v_call: TRBV4-1; cdr3_aa: ASSPMGLANTGELF
d_call: TRBD1; j_call: TRBJ1-2; v_call: TRBV5-6; cdr3_aa: ASSPTGGYGGYT
d_call: TRBD2; j_call: TRBJ2-1; v_call: TRBV7-6; cdr3_aa: ASSHNPGLASYNEQF
d_call: -; j_call: TRBJ2-6; v_call: TRBV4-3; cdr3_aa: ASSRVVGGPPSGANVLT
d_call: -; j_call: TRBJ2-3; v_call: TRBV3-1/TRBV3-2; cdr3_aa: ASSQMATDTQY
d_call: -; j_call: TRBJ1-4; v_call: TRBV7-9; cdr3_aa: ASREPPDSSFGKLF
d_call: TRBD2; j_call: TRBJ2-7; v_call: TRBV11-2; cdr3_aa: ASRTGTSGYEQY
d_call: -; j_call: TRBJ1-2; v_call: TRBV18; cdr3_aa: ASSPRTDYGYT
d_call: -; j_call: TRBJ1-4; v_call: TRBV4-1; cdr3_aa: ASSLENAANEKLF
d_call: -; j_call: TRBJ1-1; v_call: TRBV3-1/TRBV3-2; cdr3_aa: ASSQPLSGTTEAF
d_call: -; j_call: TRBJ1-2; v_call: TRBV3-1/TRBV3-2; cdr3_aa: ASSPSRYGYT
d_call: TRBD1; j_call: TRBJ1-1; v_call: TRBV28; cdr3_aa: ASSISGTGAPTEAF
d_call: TRBD1; j_call: TRBJ2-1; v_call: TRBV29-1; cdr3_aa: SATDSGDSYNEQF
d_call: TRBD1; j_call: TRBJ1-1; v_call: TRBV6-1; cdr3_aa: ASSAGTGGVTEAF
d_call: -; j_call: TRBJ1-1; v_call: TRBV10-2; cdr3_aa: ASGEDTEAF
d_call: TRBD1; j_call: TRBJ1-5; v_call: TRBV18; cdr3_aa: ASSTGGILNQPQH
d_call: TRBD2; j_call: TRBJ2-3; v_call: TRBV11-2; cdr3_aa: ASSPMDSGITDTQY
d_call: -; j_call: TRBJ2-6; v_call: TRBV3-1/TRBV3-2; cdr3_aa: ASSSSIVRQAGANVLT
d_call: -; j_call: TRBJ2-5; v_call: TRBV2; cdr3_aa: ASREGQTQETQY
d_call: -; j_call: TRBJ2-6; v_call: TRBV5-4; cdr3_aa: ASSQQSSGANVLT
d_call: TRBD1; j_call: TRBJ1-2; v_call: TRBV3-1/TRBV3-2; cdr3_aa: ASSHPGQLPYGYT
d_call: TRBD2; j_call: TRBJ2-7; v_call: TRBV7-8; cdr3_aa: ASSLGTSGPSSYEQY
d_call: -; j_call: TRBJ1-2; v_call: TRBV27; cdr3_aa: ASSLQGPGGYT
d_call: -; j_call: TRBJ1-4; v_call: TRBV27; cdr3_aa: ASSLQVSNEKLF